The 14 T cell receptor beta chains given below trace back to one sample, sequenced in a study of cytomegalovirus exposure and HLA in healthy donors. Amplification used 60 Vbeta primers and 13 Jbeta primers. This table comes from immunoSEQ multiplex PCR, and its TCRdb copy is limited to in-frame clones, with some not included. The table gives about 52,000 clones; the top ten clones make up 9% to 15% of it. The source material was PBMCs. Every receptor here comes from a woman in her sixties in good health and CMV-seropositive.

The rearrangement links TRBV18 to TRBJ1-3; 8 bases map to TRBD1. Germline trimming cut 1 base from V and 2 bases from J; bases unmatched to any gene: 4. The germline gives CDR1 KGHSH, CDR2 LQKENI. The CDR3 totals 16 residues. The CDR3 nucleotides read TGTGCCAGCTCACCACTTCGGGACAGGACTGGAAACACCATATATTTT. This encodes CASSPLRDRTGNTIYF.

The chain uses TRBV4-3 and TRBJ2-4, with a weak D call TRBD1 (5 bases). The V end was cut by 0 bases, the J end by 9 bases, with 15 bases between. CDR3 length equals 15 residues. CDR1 is LGHNA and CDR2 is YSLEER in the germline V gene. The DNA of the CDR3 is TGCGCCAGCAGCCAAGAGGTGGCAGGGTTGGGCATTCAGTACTTC. This encodes CASSQEVAGLGIQYF.

V and J are TRBV2 and TRBJ2-7, with unresolved D. This CDR3 is built from 13 residues. CDR1 is SNHLY and CDR2 is FYNNEI in the germline V gene. Deletions cut 7 bases from V and 2 bases from J, with 12 bases between. The CDR3: CASTPTETYEQYF. The CDR3 bases are TGTGCCAGCACCCCGACTGAGACCTACGAGCAGTACTTC.

The V and J genes are TRBV9 and TRBJ2-1; 9 bases map to TRBD2. Trimming took 4 bases from V and 8 from J; bases not matched to a gene: 10. The CDR3 has 15 amino acids. The germline CDR1 and CDR2 sequences are SGDLS and YYNGEE. As DNA, the CDR3 is TGTGCCAGCAGCCCGACGGGCGGGGGGGCCGATGAGCAGTTCTTC. Translation: CASSPTGGGADEQFF.

The chain is built from TRBV10-3 and TRBJ2-5; D may be TRBD2 (7 bases). CDR1 ENHRY and CDR2 SYGVKD come from the germline V gene. V was shortened by 2 bases and J by 1 base, with 29 bases between the two germline ends. The length of the CDR3 is 21 residues. The chain's CDR3 is CAISERGIGLAEGGPQETQYF. CDR3 in DNA: TGTGCCATCAGTGAGAGGGGAATTGGGCTAGCGGAGGGGGGTCCCCAAGAGACCCAGTACTTC.

The chain links TRBV18 to TRBJ1-2, with TRBD1 identical over 11 bases. V lost 2 bases to trimming and J lost 4 bases; unmatched junction nucleotides: 15. The CDR3 loop spans 19 amino acids. The germline V gene has CDR1 KGHSH and CDR2 LQKENI. The CDR3 DNA is TGTGCCAGCTCACCATACTCCGGGACAGGGGGGCCGTCGAGCTATGGCTACACCTTC. This sequence encodes CASSPYSGTGGPSSYGYTF. The full variable domain, with the rest looked up from reference TRBV18 and TRBJ1-2, is NAGVMQNPRHLVRRRGQEARLRCSPMKGHSHVYWYRQLPEEGLKFMVYLQKENIIDESGMPKERFSAEFPKEGPSILRIQQVVRGDSAAYFCASSPYSGTGGPSSYGYTFGSGTRLTVV.

The CDR3 region has the DNA TGTGCCAGCAGCGTCTCCAAGAGCGGGGGGGAGACCCAGTACTTC. Its protein product is CASSVSKSGGETQYF. The J gene is TRBJ2-5, the V gene TRBV28; 9 positions agree with TRBD2. This CDR3 region has 15 residues. Per germline, CDR1 MDHEN and CDR2 SYDVKM. The J segment lost 5 bases and the V segment lost 6 bases, leaving 10 bases of the junction unmatched. The whole variable domain, filled in from reference TRBV28 and TRBJ2-5, reads DVKVTQSSRYLVKRTGEKVFLECVQDMDHENMFWYRQDPGLGLRLIYFSYDVKMKEKGDIPEGYSVSREKKERFSLILESASTNQTSMYLCASSVSKSGGETQYFGPGTRLLVL.

The chain employs TRBV6-5 and TRBJ2-5; maybe TRBD2 (8 bases). The J call may not be correct, given that the DNA end is closer to TRBJ2-7. The V gene's germline CDR1 is MNHEY and CDR2 SVGAGI. The CDR3 is made up of 15 amino acids. The CDR3 nucleotides read TGTGCCAGCAGAGGGGGCGGGGGGTCCTCCTACGAGCAGTACTTC. Translated, it gives CASRGGGGSSYEQYF.

This chain uses TRBV29-1 with TRBJ2-7, with 7 bases fitting TRBD2. The CDR3 length is 13 residues. V was pared by 1 base and J by 9 bases, with 9 bases of the junction left unmatched. Germline V gene data show CDR1 as SQVTM and CDR2 as ANQGSEA. CDR3 protein: CSVEVPGEGRQYF. The CDR3 region has the DNA TGCAGCGTTGAAGTCCCTGGGGAGGGGAGGCAGTACTTC.

J is TRBJ2-7 and V is TRBV6-6, with D uncertain. Germline V CDR1 and CDR2: MNHNY, SVGAGI (reference sequence). The CDR3 totals 13 residues. The V end was cut by 2 bases, the J end by 1 base, with 6 bases between. Here the CDR3 reads CASSYPQSYEQYF. The CDR3 DNA reads TGTGCCAGCAGTTACCCCCAGTCCTACGAGCAGTACTTC.

V gene TRBV18 combines with J gene TRBJ2-1; D is uncertain. CDR1 is KGHSH and CDR2 is LQKENI in the germline V gene. Trimming removed 0 bases at V and 4 bases at J, with 13 bases between. This CDR3 is built from 16 residues. In nucleotides, the CDR3 is TGTGCCAGCTCACCACCCCCAATATCTACGTACAATGAGCAGTTCTTC. Translating it yields CASSPPPISTYNEQFF.

This rearrangement joins TRBV15 to TRBJ2-2; 8 nucleotides line up with TRBD2. This CDR3 comprises 15 residues. J was trimmed by 3 bases and V by 1 base; bases with no gene match: 1. Germline V gene data show CDR1 as LNHNV and CDR2 as YYDKDF (reference sequence). DNA for the CDR3: TGTGCCACCAGCAGAGGGACTAGCCACACCGGGGAGCTGTTTTTT. This sequence encodes CATSRGTSHTGELFF.

J is TRBJ2-7 and V is TRBV6-1; D is unclear. From germline, CDR1 is MNHNS and CDR2 SASEGT. The CDR3 is 13 residues long. V lost 6 bases to trimming and J lost 0 bases, with 9 bases between them. Here the CDR3 reads CASSRLSSYEQYF. CDR3 nucleotides: TGTGCCAGCAGCAGACTTAGCTCCTACGAGCAGTACTTC.

The rearrangement uses TRBV11-2 and TRBJ2-2, with a weak D call TRBD1 (6 bases). Germline CDR1 is SGHAT and CDR2 is FQNNGV. The CDR3 is 15 amino acids. The V end lost 5 bases, the J end lost 1 base, and 11 bases lay between the germline ends. CDR3 residues: CASSRDTWNTGELFF. The CDR3 DNA reads TGTGCCAGCAGCCGGGACACCTGGAACACCGGGGAGCTGTTTTTT.